The clone carrying this TCR beta chain showed up just a few times. Its matching antigen is unknown. The sample comes from a study of CD8 T cells in ankylosing spondylitis. Trimming shortened V by 1 base and J by 0 bases, and 10 bases separated the two germline ends. Germline loops: CDR1 LNHDA, CDR2 SQIVND (reference sequence). The CDR3 sequence is 16 residues long. Study observations and caveats: What appeared characteristic of ankylosing spondylitis blood was a TCR beta motif of fewer than ten highly homologous variants. Those disease-linked clones were CD8+; they were also relatively rare in peripheral blood.

TCRdb re-called the 5' RACE reads through MiXCR, storing one row per CDR3 protein. The table shows about 330,000 distinct CDR3 sequences, with less than 10% occurring only once. Input material: blood, either unsorted or a sorted T cell fraction (not recorded which). This sequence was found in a male donor with ankylosing spondylitis. The chain couples TRBV19 to TRBJ2-1, with TRBD2 as a possible D gene (6 bases). This chain's CDR3 is CASSIVRGSSYNEQFF. CDR3 nucleotide sequence: TGTGCCAGTAGTATAGTGCGGGGTAGCTCCTACAATGAGCAGTTCTTC. Full variable domain (outside the CDR3, taken from reference TRBV19 and TRBJ2-1): DGGITQSPKYLFRKEGQNVTLSCEQNLNHDAMYWYRQDPGQGLRLIYYSQIVNDFQKGDIAEGYSVSREKKESFPLTVTSAQKNPTAFYLCASSIVRGSSYNEQFFGPGTRLTVL.